This entry lists 30 T cell receptor beta chains sequenced from one sample in a study of T-cell memory formation after mild COVID-19. TCRdb redid the calling of the 5' RACE reads with MiXCR, one entry per CDR3 protein. The sample shows 300,000 to 400,000 distinct CDR3 sequences, around 27% of them seen only once. Sequencing was performed on PBMCs or a T cell subset sorted from them (not recorded which). These receptor sequences come from an adult woman who had mild COVID-19 (a few samples of this study predate the infection). Cell type and time point are not known.

This clonotype was counted a single time. The V and J genes are TRBV11-2 and TRBJ2-7, with TRBD2 matching over 13 bases. Germline lookup yields CDR1 SGHAT and CDR2 FQNNGV. Trimming at V came to 5 bases and at J to 3 bases, leaving 16 bases not matched to a gene. The CDR3 is 19 residues long. CDR3 sequence reads: CASSRQPGLAGRGDYEQYF. DNA of the CDR3: TGTGCCAGCAGCCGACAACCGGGACTAGCGGGAAGAGGGGACTACGAGCAGTACTTC.

This clonotype was seen a few times. CDR3 sequence (DNA): TGCAGTGCTAGAACCGGAACCAGTGCAACTAATGAAAAACTGTTTTTT. It specifies CSARTGTSATNEKLFF. The chain joins TRBV20-1 to TRBJ1-4; D is uncertain. Germline CDR1 DFQATT, CDR2 SNEGSKA (reference sequence). V was clipped by 2 bases and J by 0 bases, with 13 bases between them. The CDR3 covers 16 residues.

The gene calls are TRBV10-3 and TRBJ2-1, with D possibly TRBD1 on 6 matching bases. Trimming removed 0 bases at V and 4 bases at J, with 10 bases between. The CDR3 contains 15 residues. The germline V gene has CDR1 ENHRY and CDR2 SYGVKD. The CDR3 sequence is CAISESPQGYNEQFF. The CDR3 DNA reads TGTGCCATCAGTGAGTCGCCACAGGGTTACAATGAGCAGTTCTTC.

The J gene is TRBJ2-7, the V gene TRBV6-2 or TRBV6-3; D ambiguous. Germline CDR1 is MNHEY and CDR2 is SVGEGT. This CDR3 contains 16 residues. The germline V and J ends were trimmed by 0 bases and 0 bases, with 12 bases remaining between them. CDR3 DNA: TGTGCCAGCAGTTACTCTACCCTGATGCACTCCTACGAGCAGTACTTC. Translating gives CASSYSTLMHSYEQYF.

Here the CDR3 reads CASSRTGNTGELFF. The DNA of the CDR3 is TGTGCCAGCAGCCGGACAGGGAACACCGGGGAGCTGTTTTTT. V and J are TRBV7-6 and TRBJ2-2; the match to TRBD1 covers 7 bases. CDR1 SGHVS and CDR2 FNYEAQ come from the germline V gene. CDR3 length: 14 residues. V lost 5 bases, J lost 1 base, and 1 base stayed unmatched. The full variable domain, its missing parts supplied by reference TRBV7-6 and TRBJ2-2, is GAGVSQSPRYKVTKRGQDVALRCDPISGHVSLYWYRQALGQGPEFLTYFNYEAQQDKSGLPNDRFSAERPEGSISTLTIQRTEQRDSAMYRCASSRTGNTGELFFGEGSRLTVL.

The CDR3 bases are TGTGCCAGCAGTTACTCGAAAGCGGGGGCGAACACCGGGGAGCTGTTTTTT. Translation: CASSYSKAGANTGELFF. The chain employs TRBV6-5 and TRBJ2-2, with 8 bases that match TRBD2. Trimming removed 0 bases from V and 0 bases from J; junction bases left unmatched: 3. Looked up from germline, CDR1 is MNHEY and CDR2 is SVGAGI. This CDR3 has 17 residues.

This clonotype showed up just a few times. The rearrangement uses TRBV9 and TRBJ2-7; 9 bases align to TRBD2. This CDR3 has 15 residues. V was pared by 0 bases and J by 5 bases, with 6 bases of the junction left unmatched. The V gene's germline CDR1 is SGDLS and CDR2 YYNGEE. CDR3 loop: CASSVGGTSFHEQYF. CDR3 coding DNA: TGTGCCAGCAGCGTAGGTGGGACTAGCTTCCACGAGCAGTACTTC. Full variable domain (rest looked up from reference TRBV9 and TRBJ2-7): DSGVTQTPKHLITATGQRVTLRCSPRSGDLSVYWYQQSLDQGLQFLIQYYNGEERAKGNILERFSAQQFPDLHSELNLSSLELGDSALYFCASSVGGTSFHEQYFGPGTRLTVT.

The J gene is TRBJ1-2, the V gene TRBV5-1; weak D call: TRBD1 (6 bases). The CDR3 length is 13 residues. The V gene's germline CDR1 is SGHRS and CDR2 YFSETQ. Between the trimmed V and J ends, which lost 4 bases and 12 bases, there was a span of 19 bases. CDR3 residues: CASSEEQGLRNTF. The CDR3, as DNA: TGCGCCAGCAGCGAGGAACAGGGCCTTAGGAACACCTTC. The full variable domain, its missing parts supplied by reference TRBV5-1 and TRBJ1-2, is KAGVTQTPRYLIKTRGQQVTLSCSPISGHRSVSWYQQTPGQGLQFLFEYFSETQRNKGNFPGRFSGRQFSNSRSEMNVSTLELGDSALYLCASSEEQGLRNTFGSGTRLTVV.

In this sample, this clonotype turned up a few times. V is TRBV29-1 and J is TRBJ2-2; D possibly corresponds to TRBD2 (6 bases). Between the trimmed V and J ends, which lost 3 bases and 6 bases, there was a span of 11 bases. The CDR3 contains 13 residues. Germline-derived CDR1 and CDR2 are SQVTM and ANQGSEA. This chain's CDR3 is CSVDGEAAGELFF. The DNA for the CDR3 is TGCAGCGTTGATGGGGAGGCGGCCGGGGAGCTGTTTTTT.

The chain combines TRBV12-3 or TRBV12-4 with TRBJ2-5, with D possibly TRBD2 on 5 matching bases. The CDR3 has 14 residues. V was pared by 5 bases and J by 5 bases, with 15 bases between. CDR3 in amino acids: CASSVTSGAETQYF. The CDR3 DNA sequence: TGTGCCAGCAGTGTTACCAGCGGCGCGGAGACCCAGTACTTC.

This chain uses TRBV5-1 with TRBJ1-1, with TRBD1 as a possible D gene (5 bases). V lost 7 bases, J lost 6 bases, and 16 bases lay in between. The CDR3 is made up of 13 amino acids. The V gene's germline CDR1 is SGHRS and CDR2 YFSETQ. The CDR3 protein is CASLDGGMSEAFF. The CDR3 bases are TGCGCCAGCCTGGACGGGGGTATGTCTGAAGCTTTCTTT.

The chain carries TRBV4-1 and TRBJ2-3, with TRBD2 identical over 10 bases. The junction had 9 bases not matched to a gene; V was cut back by 5 bases and J by 7 bases. CDR1 and CDR2 from the germline V gene are MGHRA and YSYEKL. The CDR3 has 15 residues. Here the CDR3 reads CASSGGLAVRNTQYF. For the CDR3, the DNA is TGCGCCAGCAGCGGCGGACTAGCGGTACGGAATACGCAGTATTTT.

The chain carries TRBV29-1 and TRBJ1-1; D is unresolved. V was trimmed by 2 bases and J by 1 base, leaving 8 bases between them. Germline CDR1 is SQVTM and CDR2 is ANQGSEA. This CDR3 region has 13 residues. The CDR3 region is CSVEMNRNTEAFF. The CDR3 coding sequence is TGCAGCGTTGAAATGAACAGGAACACTGAAGCTTTCTTT.

This clonotype was picked up a small number of times. The chain links TRBV11-2 to TRBJ2-1, with 7 bases aligning to TRBD2. Germline values: CDR1 SGHAT, CDR2 FQNNGV. Trimming took 5 bases from V and 7 from J; bases not matched to a gene: 14. CDR3 size: 16 residues. The chain's CDR3 is CASSPRNSGTANEQFF. The CDR3 DNA reads TGTGCCAGCAGCCCCAGAAACAGCGGGACTGCGAATGAGCAGTTCTTC.

This chain connects TRBV18 to TRBJ2-7; 9 positions match TRBD2. Looked up from germline, CDR1 is KGHSH and CDR2 is LQKENI. Losses at the gene ends were 6 bases for V and 6 bases for J; bases not matched to a gene: 6. The CDR3 consists of 13 residues. CDR3 residues: CASSPGLAPEQYF. DNA for the CDR3: TGTGCCAGCTCGCCGGGACTAGCCCCCGAGCAGTACTTC.

The chain combines TRBV5-1 with TRBJ2-2, with D tentatively TRBD1 (6 bases). The CDR3 has 15 amino acids. Trimming left V 4 bases short and J 4 bases short, with 14 bases between. Germline lookup yields CDR1 SGHRS and CDR2 YFSETQ. The CDR3 reads CASSTPGASTGELFF. The CDR3 DNA reads TGCGCCAGCAGCACCCCAGGGGCCAGCACCGGGGAGCTGTTTTTT. Combining the CDR3 with reference TRBV5-1 and TRBJ2-2 gives the whole variable domain KAGVTQTPRYLIKTRGQQVTLSCSPISGHRSVSWYQQTPGQGLQFLFEYFSETQRNKGNFPGRFSGRQFSNSRSEMNVSTLELGDSALYLCASSTPGASTGELFFGEGSRLTVL.

This clonotype was counted many times. The chain employs TRBV5-1 and TRBJ2-2, with 10 bases lining up with TRBD1. With V trimmed by 1 base and J by 4 bases, 1 base remained unmatched. The germline gives CDR1 SGHRS, CDR2 YFSETQ. CDR3 length equals 15 residues. The CDR3 DNA sequence: TGCGCCAGCAGCTTGCGGACAGGGGGCACCGGGGAGCTGTTTTTT. Translating gives CASSLRTGGTGELFF. Drawing the rest from reference TRBV5-1 and TRBJ2-2, the complete variable domain is KAGVTQTPRYLIKTRGQQVTLSCSPISGHRSVSWYQQTPGQGLQFLFEYFSETQRNKGNFPGRFSGRQFSNSRSEMNVSTLELGDSALYLCASSLRTGGTGELFFGEGSRLTVL.

The chain recombines TRBV9 with TRBJ2-7; D is perhaps TRBD2 (6 bases). Germline CDR1 and CDR2: SGDLS and YYNGEE. This CDR3 contains 16 residues. With 1 base removed from V and 7 bases from J, the gap between germline ends came to 21 bases. The CDR3 DNA follows: TGTGCCAGCAGCGTAATGGGAACGGGAGTAGTGGAAGAGCAGTACTTC. The encoded protein is CASSVMGTGVVEEQYF.

The chain links TRBV6-5 to TRBJ1-4, with D unresolved. The V end was cut by 8 bases, the J end by 0 bases, with 13 bases between. The CDR3 runs to 15 residues. Per the germline V gene, CDR1 is MNHEY and CDR2 is SVGAGI. CDR3: CASGLVGPTNEKLFF. The DNA of the CDR3 is TGTGCCAGCGGGCTTGTAGGGCCAACTAATGAAAAACTGTTTTTT.

This chain connects TRBV4-2 to TRBJ2-7; D is undetermined. The V gene lost 0 bases and the J gene lost 6 bases, with 12 bases spanning the gap. CDR3 length: 14 amino acids. Germline V gives CDR1 LGHNA, CDR2 YNFKEQ. The CDR3: CASSQDPPEAEQYF. The CDR3 coding sequence is TGTGCCAGCAGCCAAGATCCACCCGAGGCCGAGCAGTACTTC.

The chain is built from TRBV12-3 or TRBV12-4 and TRBJ1-2; the D gene is possibly TRBD1 (5 bases). This CDR3 contains 15 residues. The V end was cut by 3 bases, the J end by 6 bases, with 17 bases between. DNA of the CDR3: TGTGCCAGCAGTTTTACGACGGCTGGGGCTCATGGCTACACCTTC. Amino acid sequence: CASSFTTAGAHGYTF.

The gene calls are TRBV6-6 and TRBJ1-5; TRBD1 is a possible D gene (5 bases). V gave up 7 bases and J gave up 1 base, with 14 bases separating them. The CDR3 covers 15 residues. The germline gives CDR1 MNHNY, CDR2 SVGAGI (reference sequence). The CDR3 bases are TGTGCCAGCACAGGAGGGGTTGCGAGCAATCAGCCCCAGCATTTT. Residues: CASTGGVASNQPQHF.

The genes are TRBV6-5 and TRBJ2-2; perhaps TRBD2 as D (6 bases). The CDR3 has 13 amino acids. The V end was cut by 5 bases, the J end by 6 bases, with 10 bases between. Germline V lookup: CDR1 MNHEY, CDR2 SVGAGI. CDR3 in amino acids: CASSRLVAGELFF. The CDR3 DNA reads as TGTGCCAGCAGTCGACTAGTGGCCGGGGAGCTGTTTTTT.

There are a few counts of this clonotype. V is TRBV7-2 and J is TRBJ2-1; D may be TRBD1 or TRBD2 (6 bases each). Germline CDR1 SGHTA, CDR2 FQGNSA. The CDR3 is 11 residues long. Deletions cut 1 base from V and 15 bases from J, with 10 bases between. CDR3 loop: CASSLDRGRFF. Here the CDR3 DNA reads TGTGCCAGCAGCTTAGATCGGGGGCGGTTCTTC.

V usage is TRBV5-1 and J usage is TRBJ1-4, with D tentatively TRBD1 (5 bases). The germline CDR1 and CDR2 sequences are SGHRS and YFSETQ. The CDR3 is 16 residues long. The germline V and J ends were trimmed by 0 bases and 0 bases, with 9 bases remaining between them. CDR3 in amino acids: CASSLGRGATNEKLFF. Written as DNA, the CDR3 is TGCGCCAGCAGCTTGGGGAGGGGCGCAACTAATGAAAAACTGTTTTTT.

This clonotype was observed a handful of times. The chain couples TRBV21-1 to TRBJ2-2; the table's D call, TRBD1, was not checked against the DNA. TRBV21-1 has pseudogene status. The CDR3 has 15 amino acids. CDR3 in DNA: TGTGCCAGCAGCGCCCGGGACAGTTACACCGGGGAGCTGTTTTTT. It codes for CASSARDSYTGELFF.

There are a few counts of this clonotype. This sequence joins TRBV5-1 and TRBJ1-5; D is unresolved. Germline V lookup: CDR1 SGHRS, CDR2 YFSETQ. This CDR3 is built from 13 residues. Deletions cut 0 bases from V and 4 bases from J, with 5 bases between. CDR3 loop: CASSLDLNQPQHF. The CDR3 DNA reads TGCGCCAGCAGCTTGGATTTGAATCAGCCCCAGCATTTT.

This chain joins TRBV7-9 and TRBJ1-1; TRBD1 agrees at 12 bases. The CDR3 extends over 15 amino acids. The V gene end was trimmed by 5 bases and the J gene end by 8 bases; junction bases not matched to a gene: 9. Germline V gene sequence: CDR1 SEHNR, CDR2 FQNEAQ (reference sequence). The DNA for the CDR3 is TGTGCCAGCAGCCAGCCGGGACAGGGGGCGTGGGAAGCTTTCTTT. This sequence encodes CASSQPGQGAWEAFF.

The chain uses TRBV5-1 and TRBJ1-3; maybe TRBD1 (6 bases). V lost 2 bases to trimming and J lost 0 bases, with 12 bases between them. The CDR3 contains 16 residues. Germline V CDR1 and CDR2: SGHRS, YFSETQ. CDR3 sequence reads: CASSFGTLSSGNTIYF. CDR3 DNA sequence: TGCGCCAGCAGCTTCGGGACATTGAGCTCTGGAAACACCATATATTTT.

This clonotype was picked up a small number of times. V usage is TRBV12-3 or TRBV12-4 and J usage is TRBJ2-7; tentatively, D is TRBD1 or TRBD2 (7 bases each). The CDR3 length is 14 residues. The V and J ends lost 6 bases and 2 bases respectively, with 14 bases between them. DNA for the CDR3: TGTGCCAGCAGGGCGGGGGACAGTACCTACGAGCAGTACTTC. It encodes CASRAGDSTYEQYF.